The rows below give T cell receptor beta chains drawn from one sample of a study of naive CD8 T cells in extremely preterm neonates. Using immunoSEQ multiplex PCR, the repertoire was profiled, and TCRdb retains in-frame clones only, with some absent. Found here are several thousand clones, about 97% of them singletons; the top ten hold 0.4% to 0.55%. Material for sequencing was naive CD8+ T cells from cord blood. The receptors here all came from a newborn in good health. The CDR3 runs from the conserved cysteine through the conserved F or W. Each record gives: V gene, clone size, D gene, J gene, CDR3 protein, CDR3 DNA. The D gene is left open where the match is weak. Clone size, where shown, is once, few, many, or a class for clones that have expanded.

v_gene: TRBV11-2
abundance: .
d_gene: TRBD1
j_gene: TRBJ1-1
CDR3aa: CASSSGTGEAFF
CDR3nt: TGTGCCAGCAGCTCCGGGACAGGGGAAGCTTTCTTT

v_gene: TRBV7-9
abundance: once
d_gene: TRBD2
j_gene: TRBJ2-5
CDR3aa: CASSSNSGGASETQYF
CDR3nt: TGTGCCAGCAGCTCAAACAGCGGGGGGGCCTCAGAGACCCAGTACTTC

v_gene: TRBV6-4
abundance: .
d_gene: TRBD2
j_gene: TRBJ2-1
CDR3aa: CASSDLAGGHNEQFF
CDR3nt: TGTGCCAGCAGTGACCTAGCGGGGGGGCATAATGAGCAGTTCTTC

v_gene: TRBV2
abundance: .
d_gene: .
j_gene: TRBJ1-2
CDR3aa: CASSLHYRVSELGYTF
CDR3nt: TGTGCCAGCAGCCTGCACTACAGGGTATCAGAACTAGGCTACACCTTC

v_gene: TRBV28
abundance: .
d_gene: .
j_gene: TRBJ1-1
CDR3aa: CASSLLGHPNTEAFF
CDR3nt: TGTGCCAGCAGTTTATTGGGACACCCGAACACTGAAGCTTTCTTT

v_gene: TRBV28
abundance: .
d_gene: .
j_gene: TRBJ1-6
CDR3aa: CASRTGSSYNSPLHF
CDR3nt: TGTGCCAGCAGGACGGGGAGCTCCTATAATTCACCCCTCCACTTT

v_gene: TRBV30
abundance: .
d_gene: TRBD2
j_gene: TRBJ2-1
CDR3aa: CAWTPSGGPGNEQFF
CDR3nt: TGTGCCTGGACCCCATCGGGGGGGCCAGGCAATGAGCAGTTCTTC

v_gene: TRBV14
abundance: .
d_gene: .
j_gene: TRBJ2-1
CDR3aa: CASRDIRPPNEQFF
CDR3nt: TGTGCCAGCAGGGACATACGCCCCCCCAATGAGCAGTTCTTC

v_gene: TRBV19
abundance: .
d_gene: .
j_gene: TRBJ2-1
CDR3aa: CASRNQGYNEQFF
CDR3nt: TGTGCCAGTAGAAATCAGGGTTACAATGAGCAGTTCTTC

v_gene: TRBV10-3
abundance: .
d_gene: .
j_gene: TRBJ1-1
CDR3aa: CAISDEGPNTEAFF
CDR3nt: TGTGCCATCAGTGACGAGGGTCCGAACACTGAAGCTTTCTTT

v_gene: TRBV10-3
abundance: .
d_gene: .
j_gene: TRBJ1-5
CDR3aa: CAISDYNQPQHF
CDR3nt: TGTGCCATCAGCGACTACAATCAGCCCCAGCATTTT

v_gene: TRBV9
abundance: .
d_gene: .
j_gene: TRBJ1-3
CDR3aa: CASSAHSGGTGNTIYF
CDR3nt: TGTGCCAGCAGCGCCCACAGCGGGGGAACTGGAAACACCATATATTTT

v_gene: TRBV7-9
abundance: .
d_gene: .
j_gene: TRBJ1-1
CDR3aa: CASSLVRVATEAFF
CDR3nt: TGTGCCAGCAGCTTAGTCCGGGTGGCCACTGAAGCTTTCTTT

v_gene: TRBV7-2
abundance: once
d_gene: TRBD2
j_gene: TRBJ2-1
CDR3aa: CASSPDGTSSFNEQFF
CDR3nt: TGTGCCAGCAGCCCCGACGGGACTAGCAGCTTCAATGAGCAGTTCTTC

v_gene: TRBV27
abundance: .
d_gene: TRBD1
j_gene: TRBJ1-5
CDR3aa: CASSFTGGGTQPQHF
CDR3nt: TGTGCCAGTTCCTTCACAGGGGGAGGGACTCAGCCCCAGCATTTT

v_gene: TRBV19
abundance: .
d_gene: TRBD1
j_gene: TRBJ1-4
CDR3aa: CASSPTGGDEKLFF
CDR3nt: TGTGCCAGTTCCCCGACAGGGGGCGACGAAAAACTGTTTTTT

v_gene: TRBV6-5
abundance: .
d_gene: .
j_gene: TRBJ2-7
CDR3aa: CASSDRGSYEQYF
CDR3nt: TGTGCCAGCAGTGACCGGGGATCCTACGAGCAGTACTTC

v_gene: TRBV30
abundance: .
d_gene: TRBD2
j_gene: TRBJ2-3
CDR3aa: CAWSGGTSGGPWTDTQYF
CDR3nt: TGTGCCTGGAGTGGCGGGACTAGCGGGGGCCCGTGGACAGATACGCAGTATTTT

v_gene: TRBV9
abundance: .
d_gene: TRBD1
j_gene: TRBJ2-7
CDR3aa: CASSRDRDAHEQYF
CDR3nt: TGTGCCAGCAGCCGAGACAGGGACGCCCATGAGCAGTACTTC

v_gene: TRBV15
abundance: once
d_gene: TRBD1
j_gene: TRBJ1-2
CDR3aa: CATSREGPGGAYGYTF
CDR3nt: TGTGCCACCAGCAGAGAAGGACCAGGGGGCGCCTATGGCTACACCTTC

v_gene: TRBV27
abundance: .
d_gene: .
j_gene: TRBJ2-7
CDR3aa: CASSFVDRPEQYF
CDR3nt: TGTGCCAGCAGTTTCGTAGACAGGCCCGAGCAGTACTTC

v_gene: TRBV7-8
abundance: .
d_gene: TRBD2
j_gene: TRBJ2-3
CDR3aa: CASSLPASGGPTDTQYF
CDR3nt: TGTGCCAGCAGCTTGCCAGCGAGCGGGGGCCCCACAGATACGCAGTATTTT

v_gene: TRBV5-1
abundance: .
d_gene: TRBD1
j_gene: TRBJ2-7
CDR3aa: CASSADRGDYEQYF
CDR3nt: TGCGCCAGCAGCGCCGACAGGGGGGACTACGAGCAGTACTTC

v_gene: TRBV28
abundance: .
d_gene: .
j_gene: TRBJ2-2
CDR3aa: CASSSGTLVVTGELFF
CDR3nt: TGTGCCAGCAGTTCCGGGACACTAGTGGTCACCGGGGAGCTGTTTTTT

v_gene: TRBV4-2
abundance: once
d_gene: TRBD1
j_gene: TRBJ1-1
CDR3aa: CASSQDWGEGANTEAFF
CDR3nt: TGTGCCAGCAGCCAAGATTGGGGAGAGGGGGCGAACACTGAAGCTTTCTTT

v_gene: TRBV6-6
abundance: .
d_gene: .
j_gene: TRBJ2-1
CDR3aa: CASSPFYNEQFF
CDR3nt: TGTGCCAGCAGCCCATTCTACAATGAGCAGTTCTTC

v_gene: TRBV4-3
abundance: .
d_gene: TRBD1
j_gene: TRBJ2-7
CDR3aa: CASSQGTGTSYEQYF
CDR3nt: TGCGCCAGCAGCCAAGGGACAGGGACCTCCTACGAGCAGTACTTC

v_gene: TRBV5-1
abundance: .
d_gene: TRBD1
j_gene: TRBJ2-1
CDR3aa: CASSSPGQGIHEQFF
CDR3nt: TGCGCCAGCAGCTCGCCCGGACAGGGGATTCATGAGCAGTTCTTC

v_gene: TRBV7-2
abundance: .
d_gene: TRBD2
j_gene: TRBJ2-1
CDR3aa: CASSLRLAGDNEQFF
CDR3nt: TGTGCCAGCAGCTTAAGACTAGCGGGGGACAATGAGCAGTTCTTC

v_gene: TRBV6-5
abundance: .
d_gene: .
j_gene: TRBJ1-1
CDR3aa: CASSYSHLSEAFF
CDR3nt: TGTGCCAGCAGTTACAGCCACCTCTCTGAAGCTTTCTTT

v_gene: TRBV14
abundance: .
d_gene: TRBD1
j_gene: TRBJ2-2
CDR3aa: CASTWTGNTGELFF
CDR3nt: TGTGCCAGCACCTGGACAGGGAACACCGGGGAGCTGTTTTTT

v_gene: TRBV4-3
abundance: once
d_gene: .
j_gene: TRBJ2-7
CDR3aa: CASSHYRSSYEQYF
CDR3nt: TGCGCCAGCAGCCACTACAGATCCTCCTACGAGCAGTACTTC

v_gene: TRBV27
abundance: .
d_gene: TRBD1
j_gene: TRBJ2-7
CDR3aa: CASSLRGQGTYEQYF
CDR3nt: TGTGCCAGCAGTTTACGGGGACAGGGCACTTACGAGCAGTACTTC

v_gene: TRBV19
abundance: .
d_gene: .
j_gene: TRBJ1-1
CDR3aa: CASSIARVAEAFF
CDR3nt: TGTGCCAGTAGTATAGCCAGGGTAGCTGAAGCTTTCTTT

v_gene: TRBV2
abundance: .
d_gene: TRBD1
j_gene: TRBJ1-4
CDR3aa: CASSRTGEAEKLFF
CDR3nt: TGTGCCAGCAGCCGAACAGGGGAGGCTGAAAAACTGTTTTTT